The 7 T cell receptor beta chains presented below share a single source sample, sequenced in a study of shared clonotypes between healthy human individuals. TCRdb's copy holds only in-frame clones and misses some; the assay was immunoSEQ multiplex PCR. The data contain 2,500,000 or so clones, approximately 94% of them singletons. The sample comprised naive CD4+ T cells sorted from blood. The subset denotes: CD45RA+ positively selected. The receptor set was obtained from a man younger than 35 in good health.

The V call is TRBV7-2, the J call TRBJ1-2, with D unclear. In germline, CDR1 is SGHTA, CDR2 FQGNSA. With 1 base removed from V and 4 bases from J, the gap between germline ends came to 7 bases. The CDR3 totals 13 residues. CDR3 amino acids: CASSLGESYGYTF. The DNA of the CDR3 is TGTGCCAGCAGCTTAGGAGAGTCCTATGGCTACACCTTC.

The chain employs TRBV18 and TRBJ2-6; D assignment may be TRBD1 or TRBD2 (5 bases each). CDR1 and CDR2 from the germline V gene are KGHSH and LQKENI. The V and J ends lost 3 bases and 9 bases respectively, with 12 bases between them. The CDR3 consists of 14 residues. The CDR3 spells CASSPRQGDNVLTF. The CDR3, as DNA: TGTGCCAGCTCACCCAGGCAGGGAGACAACGTCCTGACTTTC.

The J gene is TRBJ1-2, the V gene TRBV4-1, with a weak D call TRBD1 (5 bases). The CDR3 has 17 residues. Trimming removed 0 bases from V and 0 bases from J, with 14 bases in between. In germline, CDR1 is MGHRA, CDR2 YSYEKL. The CDR3 sequence is CASSQEWGDSSNYGYTF. Written as DNA, the CDR3 is TGCGCCAGCAGCCAAGAGTGGGGGGATAGTTCTAACTATGGCTACACCTTC.

V gene TRBV5-1 combines with J gene TRBJ2-2, with 11 bases matching TRBD2. Germline CDR1 SGHRS, CDR2 YFSETQ. The CDR3 loop spans 18 amino acids. Trimming removed 1 base from V and 5 bases from J; junction bases left unmatched: 10. The CDR3 nucleotides are TGCGCCAGCAGCTTGTCCACTAGCGGGAGACGGAGGACCGGGGAGCTGTTTTTT. Its translation is CASSLSTSGRRRTGELFF.

The V and J genes are TRBV14 and TRBJ1-1; D call uncertain. The CDR3 spans 16 residues. Germline V gene sequence: CDR1 SGHDN, CDR2 FVKESK. V was trimmed by 1 base and J by 7 bases, leaving 19 bases between them. The CDR3, as DNA: TGTGCCAGCAGCCAAGTCAGGCCCACCGACATGGGTGAAGCTTTCTTT. It translates to CASSQVRPTDMGEAFF.

The V gene is TRBV19, the J gene TRBJ2-6, with D hard to call. Germline loops: CDR1 LNHDA, CDR2 SQIVND (reference sequence). The CDR3 is 14 residues long. Trimming pared 5 bases from V and 0 bases from J, leaving 5 bases between. This chain's CDR3 is CASSHLSGANVLTF. Written as DNA, the CDR3 is TGTGCCAGTAGTCACCTCTCTGGGGCCAACGTCCTGACTTTC. Full variable domain (rest looked up from reference TRBV19 and TRBJ2-6): DGGITQSPKYLFRKEGQNVTLSCEQNLNHDAMYWYRQDPGQGLRLIYYSQIVNDFQKGDIAEGYSVSREKKESFPLTVTSAQKNPTAFYLCASSHLSGANVLTFGAGSRLTVL.

The rearrangement links TRBV19 to TRBJ1-5; D call uncertain. V lost 4 bases and J 1 base, leaving 11 bases between the germline ends. CDR1 LNHDA and CDR2 SQIVND come from the germline V gene (reference sequence). The CDR3 is 15 residues long. The CDR3 nucleotides read TGTGCCAGTAGTACAACAGCGACGAGCAATCAGCCCCAGCATTTT. This gives the protein CASSTTATSNQPQHF.